This TCR beta chain was documented in a study of human T cells and chemical hapten exposure. As for the study in general: Patch tests containing 0.01% DPC, applied to the upper back, were read at 6 days. Diagnoses of alopecia areata, totalis or universalis occurred in mostly female patients.

Looked up from germline, CDR1 is MNHEY and CDR2 is SVGEGT. V shed 10 bases, J shed 4 bases, and the junction held 6 bases outside the gene matches. The CDR3 consists of 14 residues. Via MiXCR, TCRdb re-called the RACE reads, giving one row per CDR3 protein. The repertoire holds fewer than 55,000 distinct CDR3 sequences, with 9.9% as singletons. There are a few counts of this clonotype. Time point here: patch test 3, about 24 weeks after DPC sensitization. Treatment defined: therapeutic diphenylcyclopropenone sensitization with weekly scalp DPC. Drawing of blood took place ahead of applying each patch test. Unseparated into fractions, whole blood served as the source from which total RNA was extracted.

The sample in question was whole blood, obtained in connection with sensitization to the hapten diphenylcyclopropenone (DPC). This chain uses TRBV6-2 or TRBV6-3 with TRBJ2-1, with 11 positions matching TRBD2. This sequence was found in a woman aged 35 to 49 with alopecia areata. Some clones in this sample may be carry-over from other donors' samples. For the CDR3, the DNA is TGTGCCACCGTTAGCGGGGGGGCATACAATGAGCAGTTCTTC. Protein product: CATVSGGAYNEQFF.